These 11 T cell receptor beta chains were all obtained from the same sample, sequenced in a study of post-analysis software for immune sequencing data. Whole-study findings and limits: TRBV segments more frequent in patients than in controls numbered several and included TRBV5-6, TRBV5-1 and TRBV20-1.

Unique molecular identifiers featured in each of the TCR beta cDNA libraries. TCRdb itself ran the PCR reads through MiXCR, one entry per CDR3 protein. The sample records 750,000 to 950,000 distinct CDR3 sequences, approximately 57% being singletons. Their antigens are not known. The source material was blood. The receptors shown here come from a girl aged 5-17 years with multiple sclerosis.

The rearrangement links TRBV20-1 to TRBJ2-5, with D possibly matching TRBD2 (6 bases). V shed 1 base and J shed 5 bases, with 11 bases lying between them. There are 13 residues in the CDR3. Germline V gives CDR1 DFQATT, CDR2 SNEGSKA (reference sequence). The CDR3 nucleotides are TGCAGTGCTAGAGGGAGGGATGGGGAGACCCAGTACTTC. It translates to CSARGRDGETQYF.

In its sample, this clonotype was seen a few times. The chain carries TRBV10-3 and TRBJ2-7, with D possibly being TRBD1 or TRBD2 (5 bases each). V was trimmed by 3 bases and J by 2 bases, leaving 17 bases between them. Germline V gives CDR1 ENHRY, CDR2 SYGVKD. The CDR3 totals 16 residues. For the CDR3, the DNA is TGTGCCATCAGTGAACCGAGCCGGGACGGCACCTACGAGCAGTACTTC. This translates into CAISEPSRDGTYEQYF.

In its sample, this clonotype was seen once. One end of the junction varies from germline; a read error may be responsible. CDR3 sequence (DNA): TGCGCCAGCAGCCTCTCAACTCAAGCTAACTATGGCCACACCTTC. Its protein is CASSLSTQANYGHTF. This sequence joins TRBV5-1 and TRBJ1-2; D is ambiguous. CDR3 length equals 15 residues. Looked up from germline, CDR1 is SGHRS and CDR2 is YFSETQ.

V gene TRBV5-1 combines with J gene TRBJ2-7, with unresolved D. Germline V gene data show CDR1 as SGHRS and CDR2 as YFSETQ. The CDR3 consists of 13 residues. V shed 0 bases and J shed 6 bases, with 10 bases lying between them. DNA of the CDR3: TGCGCCAGCAGCTTGGGCTTGGTGGGCGAGCAGTACTTC. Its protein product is CASSLGLVGEQYF.

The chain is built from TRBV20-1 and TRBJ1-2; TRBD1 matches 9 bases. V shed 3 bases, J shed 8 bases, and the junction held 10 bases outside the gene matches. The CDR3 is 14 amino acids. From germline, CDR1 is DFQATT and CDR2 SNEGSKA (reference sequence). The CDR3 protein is CSARIEQGAGGYTF. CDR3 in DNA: TGCAGTGCTAGGATAGAACAGGGGGCGGGGGGCTACACCTTC.

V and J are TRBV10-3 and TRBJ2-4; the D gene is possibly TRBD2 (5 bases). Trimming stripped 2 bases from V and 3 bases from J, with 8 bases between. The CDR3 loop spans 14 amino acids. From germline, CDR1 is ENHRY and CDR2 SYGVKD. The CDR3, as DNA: TGTGCCATCAGTGAGGAGGGTGTCAAAAACATTCAGTACTTC. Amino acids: CAISEEGVKNIQYF.

The CDR3 DNA sequence: TGTGCCAGCAGCCTGACAGGGGTCGAGCAGTACTTC. Protein sequence: CASSLTGVEQYF. This sequence joins TRBV6-1 and TRBJ2-5; 8 nucleotides agree with TRBD1. Matching the DNA end better, TRBJ2-7 makes the J call doubtful. CDR1 is MNHNS and CDR2 is SASEGT in the germline V gene. The length of the CDR3 is 12 residues.

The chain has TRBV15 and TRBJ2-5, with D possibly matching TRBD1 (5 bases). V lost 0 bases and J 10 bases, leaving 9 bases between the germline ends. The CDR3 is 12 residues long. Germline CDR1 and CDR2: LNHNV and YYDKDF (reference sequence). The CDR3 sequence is CATSRDLQDQYF. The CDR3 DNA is TGTGCCACCAGCAGAGATTTACAGGACCAGTACTTC.

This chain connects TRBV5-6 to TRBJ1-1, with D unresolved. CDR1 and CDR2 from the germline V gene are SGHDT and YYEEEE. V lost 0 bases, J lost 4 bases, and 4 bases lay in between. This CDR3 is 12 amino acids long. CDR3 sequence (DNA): TGTGCCAGCAGCTTGGTCCCCACTGAAGCTTTCTTT. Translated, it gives CASSLVPTEAFF. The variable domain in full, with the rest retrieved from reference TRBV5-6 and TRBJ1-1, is DAGVTQSPTHLIKTRGQQVTLRCSPKSGHDTVSWYQQALGQGPQFIFQYYEEEERQRGNFPDRFSGHQFPNYSSELNVNALLLGDSALYLCASSLVPTEAFFGQGTRLTVV.

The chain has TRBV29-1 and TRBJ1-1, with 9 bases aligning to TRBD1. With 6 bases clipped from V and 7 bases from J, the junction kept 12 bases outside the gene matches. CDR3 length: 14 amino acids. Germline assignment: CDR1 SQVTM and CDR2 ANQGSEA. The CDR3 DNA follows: TGCAGCGTCCGGGACAGGGTCTTATCCGGTGAAGCTTTCTTT. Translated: CSVRDRVLSGEAFF.

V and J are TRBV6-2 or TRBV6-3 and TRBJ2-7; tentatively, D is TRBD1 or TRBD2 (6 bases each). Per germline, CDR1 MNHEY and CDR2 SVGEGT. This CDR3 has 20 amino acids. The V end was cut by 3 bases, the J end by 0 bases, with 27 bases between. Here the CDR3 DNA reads TGTGCCAGCAGTTATAGGGGGGAGAAGTGGTTTAGGGAGACCTCCTACGAGCAGTACTTC. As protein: CASSYRGEKWFRETSYEQYF.